The count of the clone carrying this T cell receptor beta chain is one. CDR1 is SGHVS, CDR2 FQNEAQ, per germline. J was trimmed by 4 bases and V by 2 bases; bases with no gene match: 3. This CDR3 is 14 amino acids long. Here immunoSEQ multiplex PCR was the method, and the copy in TCRdb shows in-frame clones only, minus some. The sample has 100,000 to 120,000 clones, roughly 88% seen once. This record comes from a study of blood T cell repertoires in COVID-19. As for the study in general: Some COVID-19 samples were acute and others convalescent; all came from the United States, Italy and Spain.

Sequencing input: peripheral blood. V gene TRBV7-8 combines with J gene TRBJ1-1; TRBD1 aligns across 8 bases. The receptor was derived from a human donor in a cohort sampled during active COVID-19. This CDR3 reads CASSLQGASTEAFF. The CDR3 nucleotides are TGTGCCAGCAGCTTACAGGGGGCGAGCACTGAAGCTTTCTTT.